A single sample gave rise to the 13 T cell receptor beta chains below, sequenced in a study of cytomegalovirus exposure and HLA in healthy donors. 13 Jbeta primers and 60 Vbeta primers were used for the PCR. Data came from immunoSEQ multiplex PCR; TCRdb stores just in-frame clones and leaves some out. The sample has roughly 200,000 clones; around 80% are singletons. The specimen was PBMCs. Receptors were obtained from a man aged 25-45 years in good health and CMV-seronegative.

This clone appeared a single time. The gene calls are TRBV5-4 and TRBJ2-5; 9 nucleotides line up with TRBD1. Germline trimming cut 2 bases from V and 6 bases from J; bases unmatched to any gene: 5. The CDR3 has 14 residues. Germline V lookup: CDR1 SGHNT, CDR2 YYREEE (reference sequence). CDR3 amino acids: CASSFGTGSQTQYF. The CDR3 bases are TGTGCCAGCAGCTTTGGGACAGGGAGCCAGACCCAGTACTTC.

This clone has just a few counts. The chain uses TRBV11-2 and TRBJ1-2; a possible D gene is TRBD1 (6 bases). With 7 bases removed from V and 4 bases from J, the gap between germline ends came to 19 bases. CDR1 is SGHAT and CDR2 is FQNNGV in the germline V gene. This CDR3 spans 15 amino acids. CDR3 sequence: CASTLLTGTPYGYTF. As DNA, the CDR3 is TGTGCCAGCACCCTTTTAACCGGGACACCCTATGGCTACACCTTC. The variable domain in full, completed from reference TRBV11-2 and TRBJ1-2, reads EAGVAQSPRYKIIEKRQSVAFWCNPISGHATLYWYQQILGQGPKLLIQFQNNGVVDDSQLPKDRFSAERLKGVDSTLKIQPAKLEDSAVYLCASTLLTGTPYGYTFGSGTRLTVV.

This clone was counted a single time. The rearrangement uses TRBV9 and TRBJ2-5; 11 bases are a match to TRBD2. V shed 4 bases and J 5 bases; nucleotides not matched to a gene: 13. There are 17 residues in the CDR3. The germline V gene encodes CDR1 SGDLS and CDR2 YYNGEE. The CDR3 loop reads CASSPGLAVTGSETQYF. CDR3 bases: TGTGCCAGCAGCCCGGGACTAGCGGTAACGGGGTCGGAGACCCAGTACTTC. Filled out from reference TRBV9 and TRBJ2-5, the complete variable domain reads DSGVTQTPKHLITATGQRVTLRCSPRSGDLSVYWYQQSLDQGLQFLIQYYNGEERAKGNILERFSAQQFPDLHSELNLSSLELGDSALYFCASSPGLAVTGSETQYFGPGTRLLVL.

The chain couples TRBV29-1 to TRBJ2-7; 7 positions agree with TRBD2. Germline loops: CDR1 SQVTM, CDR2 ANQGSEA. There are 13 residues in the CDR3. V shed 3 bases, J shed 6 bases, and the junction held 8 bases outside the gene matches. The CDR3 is CSVDVWEGREQYF. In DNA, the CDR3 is TGCAGCGTTGATGTGTGGGAGGGCCGCGAGCAGTACTTC.

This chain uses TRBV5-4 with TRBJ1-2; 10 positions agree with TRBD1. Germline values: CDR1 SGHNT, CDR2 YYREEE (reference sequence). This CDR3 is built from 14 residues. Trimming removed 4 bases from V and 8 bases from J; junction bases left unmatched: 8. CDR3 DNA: TGTGCCAGCAGCGGGACAGGGGACACATACGGCTACACCTTC. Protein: CASSGTGDTYGYTF.

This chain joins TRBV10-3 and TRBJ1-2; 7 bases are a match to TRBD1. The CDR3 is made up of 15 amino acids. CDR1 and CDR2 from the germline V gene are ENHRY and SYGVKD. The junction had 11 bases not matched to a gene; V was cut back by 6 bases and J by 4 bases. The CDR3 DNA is TGTGCCATCAGGCCGAGGGACAGCTTCCTCTATGGCTACACCTTC. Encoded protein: CAIRPRDSFLYGYTF.

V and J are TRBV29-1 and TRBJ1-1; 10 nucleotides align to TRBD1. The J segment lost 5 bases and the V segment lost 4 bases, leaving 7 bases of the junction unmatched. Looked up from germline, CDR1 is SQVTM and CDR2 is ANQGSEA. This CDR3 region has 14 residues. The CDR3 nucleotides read TGCAGCGTTGTGGGGGGGACAGGGGCAACTGAAGCTTTCTTT. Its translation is CSVVGGTGATEAFF.

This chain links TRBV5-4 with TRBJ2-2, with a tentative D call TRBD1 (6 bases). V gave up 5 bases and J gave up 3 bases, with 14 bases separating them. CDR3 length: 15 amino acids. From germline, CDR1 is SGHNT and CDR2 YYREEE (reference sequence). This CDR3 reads CASRNGQFDTGELFF. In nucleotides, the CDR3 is TGTGCCAGCAGAAACGGACAGTTCGACACCGGGGAGCTGTTTTTT.

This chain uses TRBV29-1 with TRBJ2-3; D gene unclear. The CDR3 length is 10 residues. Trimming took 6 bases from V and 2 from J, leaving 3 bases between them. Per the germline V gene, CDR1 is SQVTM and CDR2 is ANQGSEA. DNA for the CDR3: TGCAGCGTCCACACAGATACGCAGTATTTT. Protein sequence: CSVHTDTQYF.

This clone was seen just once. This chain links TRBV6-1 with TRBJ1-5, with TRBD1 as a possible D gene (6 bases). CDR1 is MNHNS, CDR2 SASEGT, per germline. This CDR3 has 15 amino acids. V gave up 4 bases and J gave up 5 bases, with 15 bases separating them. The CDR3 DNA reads TGTGCCAGCAGTGTTGTACAGGGAAGAGATCAGCCCCAGCATTTT. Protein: CASSVVQGRDQPQHF.

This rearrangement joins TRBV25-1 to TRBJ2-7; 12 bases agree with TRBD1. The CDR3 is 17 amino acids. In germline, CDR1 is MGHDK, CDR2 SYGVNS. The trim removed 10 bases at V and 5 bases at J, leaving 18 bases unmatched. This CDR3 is CATTSVGHGTGGHEQYF. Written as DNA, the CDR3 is TGTGCCACCACCTCGGTCGGGCATGGGACAGGGGGCCACGAGCAGTACTTC.

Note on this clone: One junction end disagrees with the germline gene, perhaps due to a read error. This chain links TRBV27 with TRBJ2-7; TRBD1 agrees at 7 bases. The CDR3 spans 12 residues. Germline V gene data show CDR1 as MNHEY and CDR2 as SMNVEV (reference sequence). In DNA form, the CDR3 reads TGTGCCACCAGTGACCAAGGGACAGCGCAGTACTTC. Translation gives CATSDQGTAQYF.

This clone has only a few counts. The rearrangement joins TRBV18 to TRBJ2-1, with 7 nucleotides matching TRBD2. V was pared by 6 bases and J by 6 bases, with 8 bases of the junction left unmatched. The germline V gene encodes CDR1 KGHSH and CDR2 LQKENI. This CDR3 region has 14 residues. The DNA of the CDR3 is TGTGCCAGCTCCCTCTCGGGAGGCTTCAATGAGCAGTTCTTC. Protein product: CASSLSGGFNEQFF. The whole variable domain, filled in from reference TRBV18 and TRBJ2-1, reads NAGVMQNPRHLVRRRGQEARLRCSPMKGHSHVYWYRQLPEEGLKFMVYLQKENIIDESGMPKERFSAEFPKEGPSILRIQQVVRGDSAAYFCASSLSGGFNEQFFGPGTRLTVL.